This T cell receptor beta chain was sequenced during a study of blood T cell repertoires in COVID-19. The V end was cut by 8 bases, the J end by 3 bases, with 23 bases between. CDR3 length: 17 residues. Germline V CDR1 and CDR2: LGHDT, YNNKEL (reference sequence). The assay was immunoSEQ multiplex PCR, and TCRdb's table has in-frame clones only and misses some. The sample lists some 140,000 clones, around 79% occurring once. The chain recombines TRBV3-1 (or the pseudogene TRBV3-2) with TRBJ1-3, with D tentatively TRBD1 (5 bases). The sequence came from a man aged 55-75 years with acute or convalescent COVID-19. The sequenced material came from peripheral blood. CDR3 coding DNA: TGTGCCAGCTCCCGGGGGATGGGAAAAAGGGATGGAAACACCATATATTTT. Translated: CASSRGMGKRDGNTIYF.